This T cell receptor (beta chain) was sequenced in a study of tumor-infiltrating lymphocytes in primary liver carcinoma. Study at large: The neoplasms were of stage T1-T3 N0M0, with dimensions of about 4 to 11 cm across.

The input was around 0.5 ug total RNA; TCR beta cDNA was made from it with a constant-region primer. Libraries covering TCR beta were generated through three nested multiplex PCR rounds (using a slightly modified ARM-PCR). TRBV1-TRBV30 forward primers paired with a C-beta reverse primer were used in the first two PCR rounds, which ran roughly 10 cycles each. One entry per CDR3 protein, called by TCRdb with MiXCR from the multiplex PCR reads. Of almost 200,000 distinct CDR3 sequences in the sample, less than 70% are singletons; the top ten hold approximately 6.5%. Unsorted whole blood yielded the blood RNA, and germline DNA was also extracted. This CDR3 spans 14 amino acids. Germline CDR1 SGHNT, CDR2 YENEEA. Concerning this clonotype: It is likely a read error, because the conserved phenylalanine at the end of the CDR3 is missing.

This chain uses TRBV11-3 with TRBJ2-3, with a tentative D call TRBD2 (5 bases). The source of this sequence is a woman in her sixties or seventies with primary liver carcinoma and hepatitis B virus infection. Sequencing input: peripheral blood. CDR3 nucleotide sequence: TGTGCCAGGAGCTCCAGGACTAGCACAGATACGCAGTATTAT. Translation: CARSSRTSTDTQYY.